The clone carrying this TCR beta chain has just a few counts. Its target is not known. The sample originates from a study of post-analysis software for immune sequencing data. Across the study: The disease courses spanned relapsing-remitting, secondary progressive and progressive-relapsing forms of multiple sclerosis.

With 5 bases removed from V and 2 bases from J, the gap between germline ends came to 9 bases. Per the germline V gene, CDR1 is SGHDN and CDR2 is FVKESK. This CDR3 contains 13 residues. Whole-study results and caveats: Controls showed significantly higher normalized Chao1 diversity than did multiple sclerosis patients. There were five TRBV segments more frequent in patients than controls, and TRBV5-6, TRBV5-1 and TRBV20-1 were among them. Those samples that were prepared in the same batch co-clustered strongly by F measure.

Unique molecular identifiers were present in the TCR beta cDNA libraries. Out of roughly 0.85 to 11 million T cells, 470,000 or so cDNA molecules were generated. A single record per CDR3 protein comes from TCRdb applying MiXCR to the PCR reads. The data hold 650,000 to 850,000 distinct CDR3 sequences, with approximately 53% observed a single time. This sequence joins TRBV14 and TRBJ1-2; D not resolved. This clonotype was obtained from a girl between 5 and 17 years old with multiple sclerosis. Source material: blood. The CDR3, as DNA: TGTGCCAGCAGCTCCCGGGCGAACTATGGCTACACCTTC. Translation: CASSSRANYGYTF.